This TCR beta chain was sequenced during a study of cytomegalovirus exposure and HLA in healthy donors. Study-level points and caveats: Most subjects' HLA-A and HLA-B alleles were reportedly predicted from TCR beta sequences.

V lost 2 bases and J 5 bases, leaving 21 bases between the germline ends. This CDR3 comprises 17 residues. Germline V lookup: CDR1 SGHTA, CDR2 FQGNSA. This clone was picked up a small number of times. As yet, its antigen is unknown. This sample also contains other DNA sequences that code for the same CDR3. Healthy individuals who donated bone marrow served as the donors. These donors counted as nominally healthy when sampled, but unrecorded immune exposures were likely. PCR employed 60 Vbeta and 13 Jbeta primers. TCRdb's copy holds only in-frame clones and misses some; the assay was immunoSEQ multiplex PCR. This table holds 150,000 or so clones, roughly 74% found once.

This sequence originates from a woman aged 40 to 55 in good health and CMV-seropositive. Sequenced input: PBMCs. This sequence joins TRBV7-2 and TRBJ2-5; tentative D call: TRBD2 (7 bases). The CDR3 loop is CASSLRGGGGPRETQYF. CDR3 DNA: TGTGCCAGCAGCTTACGGGGAGGGGGAGGGCCCCGGGAGACCCAGTACTTC.